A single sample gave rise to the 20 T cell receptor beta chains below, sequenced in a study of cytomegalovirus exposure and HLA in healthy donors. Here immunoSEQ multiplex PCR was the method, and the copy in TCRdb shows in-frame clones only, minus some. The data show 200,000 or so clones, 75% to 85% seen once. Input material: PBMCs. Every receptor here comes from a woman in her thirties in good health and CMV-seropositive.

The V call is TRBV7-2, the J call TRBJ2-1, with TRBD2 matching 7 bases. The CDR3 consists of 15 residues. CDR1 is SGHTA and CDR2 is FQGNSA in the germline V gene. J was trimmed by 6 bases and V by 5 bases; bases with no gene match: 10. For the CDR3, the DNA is TGTGCCAGCAGCCCCGGATGGGGGGGAACCAATGAGCAGTTCTTC. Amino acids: CASSPGWGGTNEQFF.

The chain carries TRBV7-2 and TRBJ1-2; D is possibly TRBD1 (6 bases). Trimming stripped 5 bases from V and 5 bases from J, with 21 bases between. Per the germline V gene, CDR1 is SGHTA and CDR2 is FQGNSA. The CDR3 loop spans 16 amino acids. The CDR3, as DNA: TGTGCCAGCAGCGCGACGTCCCCAGGGGTTGGGTATGGCTACACCTTC. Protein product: CASSATSPGVGYGYTF.

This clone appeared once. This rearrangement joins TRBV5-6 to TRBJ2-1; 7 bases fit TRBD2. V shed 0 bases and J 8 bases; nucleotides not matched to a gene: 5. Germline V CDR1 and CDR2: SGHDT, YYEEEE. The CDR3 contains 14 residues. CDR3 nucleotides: TGTGCCAGCAGCTTGGGCGGGAGAAGATATGAGCAGTTCTTC. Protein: CASSLGGRRYEQFF.

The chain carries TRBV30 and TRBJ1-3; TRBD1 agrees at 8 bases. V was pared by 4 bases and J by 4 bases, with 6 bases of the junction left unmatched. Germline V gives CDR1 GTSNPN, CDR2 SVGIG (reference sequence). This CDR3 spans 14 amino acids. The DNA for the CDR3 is TGTGCCTGGAAGATCCAGGGGGCCGGAAACACCATATATTTT. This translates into CAWKIQGAGNTIYF. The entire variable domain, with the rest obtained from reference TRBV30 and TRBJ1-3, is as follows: SQTIHQWPATLVQPVGSPLSLECTVEGTSNPNLYWYRQAAGRGLQLLFYSVGIGQISSEVPQNLSASRPQDRQFILSSKKLLLSDSGFYLCAWKIQGAGNTIYFGEGSWLTVV.

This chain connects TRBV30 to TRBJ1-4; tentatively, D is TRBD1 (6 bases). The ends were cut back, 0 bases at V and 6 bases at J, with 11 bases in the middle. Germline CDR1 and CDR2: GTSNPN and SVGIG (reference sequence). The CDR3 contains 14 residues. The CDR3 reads CAWSVGGAYEKLFF. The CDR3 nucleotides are TGTGCCTGGAGTGTAGGGGGGGCGTATGAAAAACTGTTTTTT.

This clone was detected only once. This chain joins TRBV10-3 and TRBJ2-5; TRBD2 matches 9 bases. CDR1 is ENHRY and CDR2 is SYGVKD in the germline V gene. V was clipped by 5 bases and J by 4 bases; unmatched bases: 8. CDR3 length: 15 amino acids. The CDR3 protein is CAISFGLAQIETQYF. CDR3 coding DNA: TGTGCCATCAGTTTTGGACTAGCGCAGATAGAGACCCAGTACTTC.

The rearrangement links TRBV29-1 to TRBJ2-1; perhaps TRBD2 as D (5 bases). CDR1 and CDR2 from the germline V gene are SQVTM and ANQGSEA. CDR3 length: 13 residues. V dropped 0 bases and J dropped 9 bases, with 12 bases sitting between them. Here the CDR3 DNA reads TGCAGCGTTGAAGAAGAACTGCGGGTTGAGCAGTTCTTC. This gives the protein CSVEEELRVEQFF.

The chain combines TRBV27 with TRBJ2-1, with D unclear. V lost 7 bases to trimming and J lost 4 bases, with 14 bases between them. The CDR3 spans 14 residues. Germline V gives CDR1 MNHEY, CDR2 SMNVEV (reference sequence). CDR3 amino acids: CASTSELLYNEQFF. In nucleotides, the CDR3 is TGTGCCAGCACCTCTGAGCTCTTATACAATGAGCAGTTCTTC.

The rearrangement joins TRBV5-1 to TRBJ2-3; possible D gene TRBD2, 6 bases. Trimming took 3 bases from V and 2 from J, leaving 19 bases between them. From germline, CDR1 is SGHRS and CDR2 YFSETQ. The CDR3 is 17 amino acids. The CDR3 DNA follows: TGCGCCAGCAGCTACTTAGCTGAGGGACTTTCCACAGATACGCAGTATTTT. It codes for CASSYLAEGLSTDTQYF.

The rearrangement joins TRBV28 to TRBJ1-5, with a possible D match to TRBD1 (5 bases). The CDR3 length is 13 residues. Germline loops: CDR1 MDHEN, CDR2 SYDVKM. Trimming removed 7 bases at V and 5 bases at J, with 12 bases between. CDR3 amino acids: CASISGSDQPQHF. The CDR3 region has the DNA TGTGCCAGCATTTCAGGGTCGGATCAGCCCCAGCATTTT.

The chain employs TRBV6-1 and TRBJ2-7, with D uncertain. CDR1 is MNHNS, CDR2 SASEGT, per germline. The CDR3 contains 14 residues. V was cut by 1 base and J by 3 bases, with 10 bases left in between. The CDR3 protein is CASSEVIAFYEQYF. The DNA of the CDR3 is TGTGCCAGCAGTGAAGTCATAGCTTTCTACGAGCAGTACTTC.

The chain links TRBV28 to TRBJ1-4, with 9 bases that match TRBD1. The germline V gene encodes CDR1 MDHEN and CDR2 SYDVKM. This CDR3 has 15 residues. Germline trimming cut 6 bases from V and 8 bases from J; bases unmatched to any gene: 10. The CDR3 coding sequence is TGTGCCAGCAGAGCTCAGGGACAGGGCGTGGAAAAACTGTTTTTT. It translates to CASRAQGQGVEKLFF. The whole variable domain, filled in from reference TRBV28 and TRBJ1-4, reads DVKVTQSSRYLVKRTGEKVFLECVQDMDHENMFWYRQDPGLGLRLIYFSYDVKMKEKGDIPEGYSVSREKKERFSLILESASTNQTSMYLCASRAQGQGVEKLFFGSGTQLSVL.

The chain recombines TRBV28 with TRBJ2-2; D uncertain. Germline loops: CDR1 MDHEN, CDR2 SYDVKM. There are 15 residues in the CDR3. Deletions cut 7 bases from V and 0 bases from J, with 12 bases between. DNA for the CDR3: TGTGCCAGCACCCAGTCGCTCGCGAACACCGGGGAGCTGTTTTTT. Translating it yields CASTQSLANTGELFF.

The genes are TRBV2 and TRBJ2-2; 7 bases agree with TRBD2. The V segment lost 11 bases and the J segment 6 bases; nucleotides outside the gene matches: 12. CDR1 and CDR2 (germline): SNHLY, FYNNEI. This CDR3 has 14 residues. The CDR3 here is CAGREGGAAGELFF. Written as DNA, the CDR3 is TGTGCCGGCCGAGAGGGAGGGGCGGCCGGGGAGCTGTTTTTT.

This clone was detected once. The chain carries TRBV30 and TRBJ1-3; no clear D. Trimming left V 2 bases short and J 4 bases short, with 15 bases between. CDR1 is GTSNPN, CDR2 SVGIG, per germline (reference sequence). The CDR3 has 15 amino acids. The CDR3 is CAWSLGSARGNTIYF. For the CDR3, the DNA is TGTGCCTGGAGTCTAGGGAGCGCGCGGGGAAACACCATATATTTT.

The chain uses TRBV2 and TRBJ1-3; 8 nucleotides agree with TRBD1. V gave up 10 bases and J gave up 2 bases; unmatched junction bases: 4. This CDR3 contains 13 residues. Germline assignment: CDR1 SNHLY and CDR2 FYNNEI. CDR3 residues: CANTQGAGNTIYF. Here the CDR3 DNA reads TGTGCCAACACACAGGGGGCTGGAAACACCATATATTTT.

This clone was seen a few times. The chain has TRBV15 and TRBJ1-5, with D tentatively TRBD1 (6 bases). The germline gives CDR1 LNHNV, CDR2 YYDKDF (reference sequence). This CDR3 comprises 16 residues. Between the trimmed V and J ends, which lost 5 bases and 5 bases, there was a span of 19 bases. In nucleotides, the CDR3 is TGTGCCACCAGCCGTGAAGAGTACAGGGCTGATCAGCCCCAGCATTTT. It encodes CATSREEYRADQPQHF.

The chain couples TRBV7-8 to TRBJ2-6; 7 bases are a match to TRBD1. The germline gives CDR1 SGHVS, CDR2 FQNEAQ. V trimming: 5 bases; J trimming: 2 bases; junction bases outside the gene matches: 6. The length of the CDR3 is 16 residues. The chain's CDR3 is CASSLKGAAGANVLTF. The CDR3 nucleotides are TGTGCCAGCAGCCTTAAGGGGGCCGCTGGGGCCAACGTCCTGACTTTC.

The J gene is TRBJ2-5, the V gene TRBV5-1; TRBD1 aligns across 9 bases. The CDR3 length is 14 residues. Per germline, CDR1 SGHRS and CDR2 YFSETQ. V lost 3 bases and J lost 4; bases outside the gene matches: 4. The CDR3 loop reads CASSSPGQGETQYF. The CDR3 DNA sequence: TGCGCCAGCAGCTCTCCGGGACAGGGAGAGACCCAGTACTTC.

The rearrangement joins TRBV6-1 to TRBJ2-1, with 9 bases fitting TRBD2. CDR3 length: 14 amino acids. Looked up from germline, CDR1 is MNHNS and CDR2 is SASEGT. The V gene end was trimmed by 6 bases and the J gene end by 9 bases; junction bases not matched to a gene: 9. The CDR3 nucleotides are TGTGCCAGCAGGGAATCGGGACTAGCCGGTGAGCAGTTCTTC. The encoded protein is CASRESGLAGEQFF.